This T cell receptor beta chain was retrieved from a study of blood T cell repertoires in COVID-19. Whole-study context: Acute and convalescent COVID-19 samples came from the United States, Italy and Spain. Sample material is recorded as cDNA or gDNA derived from T cells, B-cell-depleted T cells, or PBMCs.

Data came from immunoSEQ multiplex PCR; TCRdb stores just in-frame clones and leaves some out. Among approximately 280,000 clones listed, approximately 86% were seen once. Recovered status in Cohort 3 required two negative PCRs, clearance, or symptom resolution. The sequence came from a woman under 30 who had recovered from COVID-19. The sequencing sample was made of PBMCs or T cells enriched from blood (not recorded which).

CDR3 loop: CASSIAPRNFEQYF. CDR3 coding DNA: TGTGCCAGTAGTATTGCCCCTAGAAATTTCGAGCAGTACTTC. The gene calls are TRBV19 and TRBJ2-7; no definite D call. The CDR3 consists of 14 residues. The V and J ends lost 3 bases and 6 bases respectively, with 15 bases between them. CDR1 and CDR2 from the germline V gene are LNHDA and SQIVND (reference sequence).